This T cell receptor beta chain originates from a study of identical twins (TCRdb year 2016). Regarding the complete study: TCR alpha and beta repertoires from monozygotic twins, unrelated adults of various ages and cord blood were deep-sequenced to test whether fetal clonotypes persist. To rule out contamination, replicate twin experiments were performed at different times with different library preparation protocols.

Beyond this particular receptor, the publication reports: Abundant cord blood beta clonotypes carried fewer insertions; young adult naive repertoires showed a weaker similar trend, while memory repertoires showed none. A weaker excess of twin sharing was found in beta out-of-frame sequences because the signal-to-noise ratio was lowered by fewer shared sequences. Invariant T cells such as MAIT and iNKT could partly confound zero-insertion analyses, although diverse VJ usage argued against such confounding for most clonotypes. Because the same donors could not be followed over many years, conclusions were based on cross-sectional statistical analysis. Compared with coincidental sharing between unrelated individuals, out-of-frame TCR alpha sequences shared between twins had an excess of sequences with low generation probability. Recombination models systematically underestimated out-of-frame TCR alpha sharing in monozygotic twins but agreed with sharing between unrelated individuals.

The table lists this clonotype with many counts. Its target antigen remains unknown. Base qualities are not provided; no much larger clone lies one nucleotide away. Every donor in the study was a healthy Caucasian. Three unrelated non-twin adults were additionally sequenced: a male aged 18 to 30, a male aged 50 to 59 and a female aged 50 to 59. Miltenyi CD45RO+ enrichment and human naive T-cell isolation kits were used to isolate memory (CD45RO+) and naive T cells from PBMC. The V end loses 5 bases and the J end loses 4 bases, and a stretch of 21 bases separates them. The germline V gene gives CDR1 as SGHVS and CDR2 as FNYEAQ. Taken from cysteine to phenylalanine, the CDR3 has 18 residues. Solely the CDR3 DNA is kept, with 54 bases framed from the first base. Receptor amplification or capture employed 5' RACE. Instrument used: Illumina HiSeq 2000. A universal primer binding site was introduced by template switching, and a unique molecular identifier was present in the final cDNA, enabling accurate counting of TCR cDNA molecules. Specific primers in the conserved constant-segment region were used to synthesize first-strand cDNA for the TCR alpha and beta chains. To control for contamination, each cDNA library was double barcoded with a SMART-Mk sample barcode plus Illumina barcodes. TruSeq adapter sequences and Illumina sample barcodes were added in two successive PCR steps. The Illumina HiSeq platform was used with custom primers to sequence TCR alpha and beta cDNA libraries. Concerning the study's data processing: Raw reads were processed with MiGEC to extract unique molecular identifiers, and MiXCR was used to determine CDR3 positions. For each individual, recombination models were inferred using an EM algorithm with the repgenHMM and IGoR tools. Shared clonotypes were analyzed with the tcR package in R, and sharing was normalized by the product of cloneset sizes. To study raw recombination without the effects of thymic and clonal selection, out-of-frame nonproductive sequences were analyzed. In TCRdb, the public reads were trimmed at Q25 with fastp and aligned with MiXCR, with productive beta chains retained. CDR3 protein duplicates are merged, each entry listing the most common genes and DNA. Here the V and J calls rest on TCRdb's processing, not on the authors' analysis. The sample contains 420,000 or so distinct CDR3 sequences, around 20% of them found a single time. The biggest ten clones account for roughly 12% of the sample.

This TCR came from a man in his forties or fifties in good health. The chain is encoded by TRBV7-6 joined to TRBJ1-6, and possibly TRBD1, on 5 matching bases. Sequenced: naive T cells sorted from blood. The sample's cell subset or site label is to be understood as: cells isolated with a human naive T-cell isolation kit. The CDR3 region: CASSLRVQGDRYNSPLHF. The DNA sequence is TGTGCCAGCAGCCTCCGGGTCCAAGGGGATCGGTATAATTCACCCCTCCACTTT.